This record looks at one T cell receptor (beta chain) sequence and its context. This clonotype was detected only a few times. Its recognized antigen is unknown. No base-level quality is on record; no much larger clone is a single base apart. V is pared back by 4 bases and J by 5 bases, with 12 bases lying between the germline termini. There are 13 amino acids in the CDR3, from cysteine to valine inclusive. This entry keeps only the CDR3 DNA: 39 bases, framed from base 1. CDR1 MNHNS and CDR2 SASEGT are derived from the germline V gene. The data were taken from a study of T cell repertoires in cytomegalovirus infection (dated by TCRdb to about 2019). Background for the entire study: Recently identified HLA-C-restricted CMV epitopes, whose presentation resists viral immunomodulation, were targeted by peptide stimulations together with well-studied HLA-B-restricted epitopes. Donor HLA type was relevant to the analysis, as public TCR beta signatures indicated carriage of CMV infection together with the matching HLA type.

The run used an Illumina HiSeq 1500. Through fastp at Q25 and MiXCR, TCRdb rebuilt clones from the public reads, retaining in-frame beta chains. Every CDR3 protein is listed once, alongside the most common genes and DNA of its rows. The sample data list roughly 990,000 distinct CDR3 sequences, and 25% to 40% of these were observed just once. Of the sample, roughly an eighth falls within the top ten clones. The sample's treatment or condition label, in plain terms: in vitro stimulation with specific CMV peptide epitopes to enrich CMV-specific T cells. What the research found in general, with its limitations: In both this cohort and an independent cohort of some 350 donors, the cumulative frequency of public TCR beta family members distinguished carriers of CMV infection plus the relevant HLA type. The ex vivo response was dominated by HLA-C-restricted CMV-specific TCR beta clonotypes, which also provided the single most frequent clonotype in two of eight donors.

The clonotype comes from a human donor in good health (CMV status not recorded). Some clones in this sample may be carry-over from other donors' samples. Sequencing was performed on cultured CD8+ T cells from PBMCs, taken from culture after CMV antigen stimulation. The rearranged segments are TRBV6-1 and TRBJ2-7; the D gene is possibly TRBD1, with 6 bases matching. The CDR3 here reads CASSGSGTHEQYV. The nucleotide sequence is TGTGCCAGCAGTGGATCCGGGACACACGAGCAGTACGTC.